Given below is one TCR beta chain in context. Germline assignment: CDR1 SGHTA and CDR2 FQGNSA. This CDR3 comprises 15 residues. J gave up 7 bases and V 11 bases, and 16 bases lay outside the gene matches. TCRdb keeps only in-frame clones here, not all; method: immunoSEQ multiplex PCR. The profile shows some 700,000 clones, 88% of them singletons. These data belong to a study of shared T cell receptors in the human thymus. This sample also appeared in a second study, on human thymus T cells. According to that study: Gene usage (both V and J) appeared biased in thymic and blood repertoires.

Sequencing was done on a sample of thymocytes. The chain combines TRBV7-2 with TRBJ2-1, with 8 bases identical to TRBD2. The TCR was taken from a boy in the first two years of life with a congenital heart defect. The CDR3 nucleotides read TGTGCCTCCGACCTTAGCGGGAAAGATATGAATGAGCAGTTCTTC. This codes for CASDLSGKDMNEQFF.